This TCR beta chain stems from a study of Graves' ophthalmopathy and Graves' hyperthyroidism. With regard to this clonotype: The antigen is not known.

The study enrolled ophthalmopathy donors with moderate-to-severe activity, CAS ≥3, NOSPECS ≥4 and duration under 3 months. Researchers took RNA transcripts and amplified TCR beta CDR3 regions from them. HTBI primers were employed in first-round RT-PCR, then a second-round multiplex PCR followed. From the multiplex PCR reads, TCRdb called clonotypes with MiXCR, one entry per CDR3 protein. The sample shows about 660,000 distinct CDR3 sequences, more than 40% of them seen only once. General study findings and limits: In separating ophthalmopathy from stable hyperthyroidism, a 13-signature model achieved about 91% sensitivity and around 81% specificity.

The CDR3 totals 17 residues. The germline CDR1 and CDR2 sequences are LNHDA and SQIVND (reference sequence). Trimming shortened V by 1 base and J by 6 bases, and 19 bases separated the two germline ends. This receptor was obtained from an adult man with Graves' ophthalmopathy. The J gene is TRBJ2-4, the V gene TRBV19; D is uncertain. Sequencing used peripheral blood. CDR3 DNA: TGTGCCAGTAGTATAGCTGAGCAGAGTAAGACAAGAAACATTCAGTACTTC. This gives the protein CASSIAEQSKTRNIQYF.